This TCR beta chain stems from a study of T cells expressing NK-cell markers. In the study overall: Obtained from sorted CD3+CD56+NKG2C+, CD3+CD56+NKG2C- and CD3+CD56-NKG2C+ T cells were the TCR beta repertoires.

Study-level results: Similarly, these clonotypes led the CD3+CD56-NKG2C+ fraction as well in a handful of donors. Of the CD8+ T cell pool in several donors, roughly 1.0-8% was accounted for by dominant NKG2C+ clonotypes.

Concerning this clonotype itself: Antigen specificity is unknown.

The germline CDR1 and CDR2 sequences are MNHNY and SVGAGI (reference sequence). This CDR3 has 12 amino acids. Beta-chain TCR cDNA was generated via 5'RACE template switching with UMIs. From its re-call of the 5' RACE reads, TCRdb lists each CDR3 protein once, without DNA. The repertoire shows about 260,000 distinct CDR3 sequences; the top ten hold 4.2%. This TCR came from a woman aged 18-70 years in good health. Material for sequencing was blood T cells: a sorted CD56 or NKG2C T cell subset, CD4+ or CD8+ T cells, or bulk PBMC T cells (not recorded which). The chain couples TRBV6-6 to TRBJ1-2; the D gene TCRdb calls, TRBD1, cannot be checked with no DNA. The CDR3 loop reads CASSDRGEGYTF.